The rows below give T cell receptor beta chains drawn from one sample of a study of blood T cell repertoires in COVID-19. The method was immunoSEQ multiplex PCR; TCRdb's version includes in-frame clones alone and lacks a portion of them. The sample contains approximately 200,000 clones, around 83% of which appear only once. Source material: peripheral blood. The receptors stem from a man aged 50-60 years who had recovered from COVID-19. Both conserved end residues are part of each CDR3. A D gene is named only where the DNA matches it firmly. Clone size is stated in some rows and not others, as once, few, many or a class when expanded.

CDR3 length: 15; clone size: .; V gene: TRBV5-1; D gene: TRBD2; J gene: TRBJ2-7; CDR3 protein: CASRPGLAGAYEQYF; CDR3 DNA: TGCGCCAGCAGACCGGGACTAGCGGGGGCCTACGAGCAGTACTTC
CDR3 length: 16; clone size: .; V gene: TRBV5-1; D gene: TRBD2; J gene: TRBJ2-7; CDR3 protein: CASSLGNGRFSYEQYF; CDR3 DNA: TGCGCCAGCAGCTTGGGAAACGGGAGGTTCTCCTACGAGCAGTACTTC
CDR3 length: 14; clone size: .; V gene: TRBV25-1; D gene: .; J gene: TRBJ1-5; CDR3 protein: CASQGSDSNQPQHF; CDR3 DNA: TGTGCCAGTCAGGGTTCCGATAGCAATCAGCCCCAGCATTTT
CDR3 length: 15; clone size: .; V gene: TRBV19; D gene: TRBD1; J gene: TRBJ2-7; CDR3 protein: CASSMTTGGAYEQYF; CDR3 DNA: TGTGCCAGTAGTATGACCACAGGGGGAGCCTACGAGCAGTACTTC
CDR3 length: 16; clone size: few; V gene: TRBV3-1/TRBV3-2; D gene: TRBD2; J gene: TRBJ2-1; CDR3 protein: CASSRGLAGRGNEQFF; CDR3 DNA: TGTGCCAGCAGCCGAGGACTAGCGGGACGCGGGAATGAGCAGTTCTTC
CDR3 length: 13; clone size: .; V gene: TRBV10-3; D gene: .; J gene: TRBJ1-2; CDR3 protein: CAISESQTIGYTF; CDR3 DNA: TGTGCCATCAGTGAGAGCCAGACTATAGGCTACACCTTC
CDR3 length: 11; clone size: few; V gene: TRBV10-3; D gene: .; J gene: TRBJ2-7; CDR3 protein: CAISVSNEQYF; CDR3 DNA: TGTGCCATCAGTGTTAGCAACGAGCAGTACTTC
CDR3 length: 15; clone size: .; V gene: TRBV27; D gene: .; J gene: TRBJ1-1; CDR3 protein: CASIPLRSARGRAFF; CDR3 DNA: TGTGCCAGCATCCCCCTCCGGTCAGCAAGAGGGCGGGCTTTCTTT
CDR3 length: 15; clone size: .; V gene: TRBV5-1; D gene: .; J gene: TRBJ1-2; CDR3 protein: CASSPGDTKEGVYTF; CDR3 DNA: TGCGCCAGCAGCCCAGGGGACACTAAAGAGGGGGTATACACCTTC
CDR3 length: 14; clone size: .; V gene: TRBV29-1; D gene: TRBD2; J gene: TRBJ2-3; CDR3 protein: CSVLAGGPRDTQYF; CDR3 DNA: TGCAGCGTACTAGCGGGAGGGCCGAGAGATACGCAGTATTTT
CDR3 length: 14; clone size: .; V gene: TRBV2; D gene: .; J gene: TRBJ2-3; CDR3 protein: CASRDTGRADTQYF; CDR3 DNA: TGTGCCAGCAGGGACACAGGGAGGGCAGATACGCAGTATTTT
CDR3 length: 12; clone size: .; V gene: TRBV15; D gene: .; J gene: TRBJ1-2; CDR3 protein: CATSRGTSGYTF; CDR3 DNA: TGTGCCACCAGCCGGGGGACGTCTGGCTACACCTTC
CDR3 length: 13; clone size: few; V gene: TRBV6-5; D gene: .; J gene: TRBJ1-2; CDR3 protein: CASRESDLYGYTF; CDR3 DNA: TGTGCCAGCAGAGAGAGTGATCTCTATGGCTACACCTTC
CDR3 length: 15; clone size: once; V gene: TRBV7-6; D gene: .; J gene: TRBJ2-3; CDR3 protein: CASSLGGSGTDTQYF; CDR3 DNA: TGTGCCAGCAGCTTGGGAGGTAGCGGCACAGATACGCAGTATTTT
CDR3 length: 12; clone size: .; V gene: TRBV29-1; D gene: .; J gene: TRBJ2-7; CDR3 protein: CSVVGKIYEQYF; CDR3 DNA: TGCAGCGTTGTCGGGAAGATCTACGAGCAGTACTTC
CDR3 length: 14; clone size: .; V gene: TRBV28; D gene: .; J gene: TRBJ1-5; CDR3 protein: CASSLSGGNQPQHF; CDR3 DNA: TGTGCCAGCAGTTTATCGGGTGGCAATCAGCCCCAGCATTTT
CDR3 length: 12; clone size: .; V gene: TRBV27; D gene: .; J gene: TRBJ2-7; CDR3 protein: CASSETTGEQYF; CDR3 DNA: TGTGCCAGCAGCGAGACTACCGGCGAGCAGTACTTC
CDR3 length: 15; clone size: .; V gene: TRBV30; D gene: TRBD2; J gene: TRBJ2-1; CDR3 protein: CAWTELAGGPLRQFF; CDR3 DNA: TGTGCCTGGACAGAACTAGCGGGAGGGCCTCTGCGGCAGTTCTTC
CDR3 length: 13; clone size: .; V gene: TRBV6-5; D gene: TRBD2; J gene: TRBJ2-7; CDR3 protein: CASSSGGKYEQYF; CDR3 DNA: TGTGCCAGCAGTTCCGGGGGGAAATACGAGCAGTACTTC
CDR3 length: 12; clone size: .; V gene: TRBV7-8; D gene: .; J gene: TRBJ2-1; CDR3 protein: CASSPRLNEQFF; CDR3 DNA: TGTGCCAGCAGCCCTAGGCTAAATGAGCAGTTCTTC
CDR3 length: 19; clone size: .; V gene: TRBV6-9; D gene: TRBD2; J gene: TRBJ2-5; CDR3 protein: CASSYISSRLAACRETQYF; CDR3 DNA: TGTGCCAGCAGTTACATATCCTCCAGACTAGCAGCTTGTAGAGAGACCCAGTACTTC
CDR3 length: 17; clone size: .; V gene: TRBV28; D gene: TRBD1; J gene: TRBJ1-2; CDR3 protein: CASSSSGTGRVFHGYTF; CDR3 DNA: TGTGCCAGCAGTTCCTCCGGGACAGGGAGGGTATTCCATGGCTACACCTTC
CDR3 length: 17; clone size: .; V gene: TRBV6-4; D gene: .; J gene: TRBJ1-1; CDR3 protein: CASSDSGQFERNTEAFF; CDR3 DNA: TGTGCCAGCAGTGACTCAGGACAGTTTGAGAGGAACACTGAAGCTTTCTTT
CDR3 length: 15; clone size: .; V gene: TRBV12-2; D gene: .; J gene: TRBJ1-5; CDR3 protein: CASRLERQAGGPQHF; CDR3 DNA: TGTGCAAGTCGCTTAGAAAGGCAGGCGGGCGGGCCCCAGCATTTT
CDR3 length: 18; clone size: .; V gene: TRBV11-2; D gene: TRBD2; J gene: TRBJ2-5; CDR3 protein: CASSPGLAGGGFLETQYF; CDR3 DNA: TGTGCCAGCAGCCCGGGACTAGCGGGAGGAGGGTTTCTAGAGACCCAGTACTTC
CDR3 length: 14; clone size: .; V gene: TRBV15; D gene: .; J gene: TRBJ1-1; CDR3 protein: CATSRGDNPTEAFF; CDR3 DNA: TGTGCCACCAGCAGAGGGGACAATCCCACTGAAGCTTTCTTT
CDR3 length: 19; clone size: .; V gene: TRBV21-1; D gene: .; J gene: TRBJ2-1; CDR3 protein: CASSPQRGGWYNVYNEQFF; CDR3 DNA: TGTGCCAGCAGCCCCCAAAGAGGGGGTTGGTACAACGTCTACAATGAGCAGTTCTTC
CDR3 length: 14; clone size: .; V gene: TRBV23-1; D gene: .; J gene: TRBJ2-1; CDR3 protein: CASSRGLPPHEQFF; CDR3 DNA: TGCGCCAGCAGTCGCGGACTACCCCCCCATGAGCAGTTCTTC
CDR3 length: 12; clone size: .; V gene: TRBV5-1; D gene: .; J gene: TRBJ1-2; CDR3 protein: CASSPGQYGYTF; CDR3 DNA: TGCGCCAGCAGCCCAGGACAGTATGGCTACACCTTC
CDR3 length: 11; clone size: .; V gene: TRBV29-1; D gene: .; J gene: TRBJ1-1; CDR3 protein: CSVDRYTEAFF; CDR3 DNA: TGCAGCGTTGACAGGTACACTGAAGCTTTCTTT
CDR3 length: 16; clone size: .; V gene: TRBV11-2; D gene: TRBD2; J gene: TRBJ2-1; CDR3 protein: CASSPRIAGGYNEQFF; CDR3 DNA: TGTGCCAGCAGCCCCCGGATAGCGGGAGGGTACAATGAGCAGTTCTTC
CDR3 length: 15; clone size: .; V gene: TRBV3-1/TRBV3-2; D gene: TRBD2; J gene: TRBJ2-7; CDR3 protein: CASSQVRGRGNEQYF; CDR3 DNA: TGTGCCAGCAGCCAAGTAAGAGGGAGGGGTAACGAGCAGTACTTC
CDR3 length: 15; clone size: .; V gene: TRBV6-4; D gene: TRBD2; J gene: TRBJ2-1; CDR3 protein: CASSDGTSGYNEQFF; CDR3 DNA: TGTGCCAGCAGTGACGGGACTAGCGGTTACAATGAGCAGTTCTTC
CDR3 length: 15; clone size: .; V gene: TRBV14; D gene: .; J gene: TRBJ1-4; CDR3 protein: CASSPRPARNEKLFF; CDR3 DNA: TGTGCCAGCAGCCCGCGACCCGCGAGGAATGAAAAACTGTTTTTT
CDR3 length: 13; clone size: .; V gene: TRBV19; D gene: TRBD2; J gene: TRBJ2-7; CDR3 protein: CASSMGPGGEQYF; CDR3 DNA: TGTGCCAGTAGTATGGGACCGGGAGGCGAGCAGTACTTC
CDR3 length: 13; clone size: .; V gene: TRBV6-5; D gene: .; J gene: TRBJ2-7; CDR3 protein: CASNEHRSYEQYF; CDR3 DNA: TGTGCCAGCAACGAGCACCGCTCCTACGAGCAGTACTTC
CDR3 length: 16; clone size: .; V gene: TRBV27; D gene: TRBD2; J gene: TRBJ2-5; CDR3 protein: CASSLSETSGRRTQYF; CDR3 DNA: TGTGCCAGCAGTTTATCGGAGACTAGCGGGAGAAGGACCCAGTACTTC
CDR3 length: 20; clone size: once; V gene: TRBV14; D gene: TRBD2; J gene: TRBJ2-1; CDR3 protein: CASSQGTSGRGWRGRNEQFF; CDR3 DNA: TGTGCCAGCAGCCAAGGGACTAGCGGGAGAGGTTGGCGGGGGAGGAATGAGCAGTTCTTC
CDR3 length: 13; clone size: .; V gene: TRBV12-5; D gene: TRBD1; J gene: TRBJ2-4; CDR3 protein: CAIRQGGKNIQYF; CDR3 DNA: TGTGCTATCCGACAGGGGGGCAAAAACATTCAGTACTTC
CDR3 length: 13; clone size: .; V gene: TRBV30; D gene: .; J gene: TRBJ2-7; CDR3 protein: CAWSVQENYEQYF; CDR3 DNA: TGTGCCTGGAGTGTACAAGAAAACTACGAGCAGTACTTC
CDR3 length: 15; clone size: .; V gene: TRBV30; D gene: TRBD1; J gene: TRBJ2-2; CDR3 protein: CAWRERTGITGELFF; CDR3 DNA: TGTGCCTGGAGAGAGAGGACAGGGATAACCGGGGAGCTGTTTTTT
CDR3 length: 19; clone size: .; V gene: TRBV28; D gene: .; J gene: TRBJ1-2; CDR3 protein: CATLSSLGASRLRGYGYTF; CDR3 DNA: TGTGCCACCTTGTCCTCTTTGGGAGCATCACGACTCCGGGGCTATGGCTACACCTTC
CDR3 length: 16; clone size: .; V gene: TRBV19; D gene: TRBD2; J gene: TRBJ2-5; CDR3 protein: CASRPGKGLAGETQYF; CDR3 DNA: TGTGCCAGTAGGCCCGGGAAGGGACTAGCGGGGGAGACCCAGTACTTC
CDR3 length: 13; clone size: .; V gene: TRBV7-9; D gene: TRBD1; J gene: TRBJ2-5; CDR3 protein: CASSLDRGETQYF; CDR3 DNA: TGTGCCAGCAGCTTAGACAGGGGGGAGACCCAGTACTTC
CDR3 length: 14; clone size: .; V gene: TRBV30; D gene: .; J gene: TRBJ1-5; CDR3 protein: CAWSVAGSNQPQHF; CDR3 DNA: TGTGCCTGGAGTGTGGCGGGTAGCAATCAGCCCCAGCATTTT
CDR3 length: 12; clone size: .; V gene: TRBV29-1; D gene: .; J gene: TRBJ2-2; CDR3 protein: CSGVRSTGELFF; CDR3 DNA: TGCAGCGGAGTGCGGAGCACCGGGGAGCTGTTTTTT
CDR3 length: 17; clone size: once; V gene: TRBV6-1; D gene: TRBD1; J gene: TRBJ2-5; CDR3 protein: CASSAQPLQGAPETQYF; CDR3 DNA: TGTGCCAGCAGTGCCCAACCCTTACAGGGGGCTCCAGAGACCCAGTACTTC